These 25 T cell receptor beta chains came from one sample sequenced in a study of naive and memory T cell subsets. Both TRBC1 and TRBC2 were covered by a beta constant-region primer of two equimolar oligonucleotides. Nested alpha and beta constant-region primers with the SP2 primer drove four PCR rounds on ligated cDNA. One entry per CDR3 protein results from TCRdb running MiXCR on the UMI-ligation and nested PCR reads. The sample records 120,000 or so distinct CDR3 sequences, roughly 32% being singletons. Input material: central memory CD4+ T cells from blood. The receptors derive from a human donor in good health.

The CDR3 coding sequence is TGTGCCAGCAGTGTGGACAGGGATGGGACTGAAGCTTTCTTT. This sequence encodes CASSVDRDGTEAFF. This chain links TRBV6-1 with TRBJ1-1; 8 nucleotides align to TRBD1. V lost 4 bases and J lost 5; bases outside the gene matches: 6. The CDR3 sequence is 14 residues long. Germline V gene lookup returns CDR1 MNHNS and CDR2 SASEGT.

V and J are TRBV7-2 and TRBJ2-1; D remains ambiguous. Germline V gene lookup returns CDR1 SGHTA and CDR2 FQGNSA. V lost 3 bases to trimming and J lost 0 bases, with 12 bases between them. This CDR3 contains 16 residues. This CDR3 reads CASSLAHQSSYNEQFF. The CDR3 DNA follows: TGTGCCAGCAGCTTGGCCCACCAAAGCTCCTACAATGAGCAGTTCTTC.

The chain has TRBV7-9 and TRBJ2-5; 7 nucleotides align to TRBD1. The CDR3 loop spans 13 amino acids. Per the germline V gene, CDR1 is SEHNR and CDR2 is FQNEAQ (reference sequence). Losses at the gene ends were 5 bases for V and 7 bases for J; bases not matched to a gene: 7. The CDR3 bases are TGTGCCAGCAGCCTCACAGGGGTTGGGACCCAGTACTTC. It yields the protein CASSLTGVGTQYF.

This clonotype is judged medium-sized (0.01 to 0.1%). The chain employs TRBV4-2 and TRBJ2-7, with 10 bases fitting TRBD1. Per germline, CDR1 LGHNA and CDR2 YNFKEQ. The junction had 5 bases not matched to a gene; V was cut back by 1 base and J by 2 bases. CDR3 length: 16 amino acids. The chain's CDR3 is CASSQGDRGEAYEQYF. The CDR3 region has the DNA TGTGCCAGCAGCCAAGGGGACAGGGGAGAGGCCTACGAGCAGTACTTC.

The chain is built from TRBV25-1 and TRBJ2-7, with D possibly TRBD1 on 5 matching bases. The CDR3 runs to 14 residues. In germline, CDR1 is MGHDK, CDR2 SYGVNS. V was pared by 7 bases and J by 7 bases, with 20 bases between. In DNA form, the CDR3 reads TGTGCCAGCAATGGTGGGGCCCCATTGTGGGAGCAGTACTTC. Translating it yields CASNGGAPLWEQYF.

This chain uses TRBV4-3 with TRBJ2-2; D not certain. This CDR3 spans 14 amino acids. Germline-derived CDR1 and CDR2 are LGHNA and YSLEER. V dropped 0 bases and J dropped 7 bases, with 9 bases sitting between them. The CDR3 loop reads CASSQEAMGGELFF. In DNA, the CDR3 is TGCGCCAGCAGCCAAGAGGCGATGGGCGGGGAGCTGTTTTTT.

At least ten counts were recorded for this clonotype. V gene TRBV6-5 combines with J gene TRBJ1-4, with D hard to call. The V gene's germline CDR1 is MNHEY and CDR2 SVGAGI. Trimming shortened V by 6 bases and J by 5 bases, and 10 bases separated the two germline ends. CDR3 size: 13 residues. In nucleotides, the CDR3 is TGTGCCAGCAGCCGGAGTCCGAATGAAAAACTGTTTTTT. As protein: CASSRSPNEKLFF.

The rearrangement uses TRBV4-3 and TRBJ2-4, with 9 positions matching TRBD1. This CDR3 is 16 amino acids long. The junction had 16 bases not matched to a gene; V was cut back by 4 bases and J by 12 bases. Germline CDR1 LGHNA, CDR2 YSLEER. The CDR3 nucleotides are TGCGCCAGCAGCCCGAGAGGGACAGGGACGGCCAGAGATCAGTACTTC. As protein: CASSPRGTGTARDQYF.

The sample holds a few counts of this clonotype. V is TRBV5-1 and J is TRBJ1-1, with a weak D call TRBD1 (5 bases). Germline loops: CDR1 SGHRS, CDR2 YFSETQ. With 7 bases removed from V and 4 bases from J, the gap between germline ends came to 29 bases. The CDR3 totals 18 residues. As DNA, the CDR3 is TGCGCCAGCGCCCCCTCCGTTGGTTGGGAAATGGGGCGCACTGAAGCTTTCTTT. Translated, it gives CASAPSVGWEMGRTEAFF.

The chain couples TRBV28 to TRBJ2-1; the D gene is possibly TRBD1 (5 bases). The length of the CDR3 is 12 residues. V dropped 6 bases and J dropped 9 bases, with 12 bases sitting between them. Germline assignment: CDR1 MDHEN and CDR2 SYDVKM. CDR3 loop: CASRSGFGEQFF. CDR3 coding DNA: TGTGCCAGCAGGTCAGGGTTCGGTGAGCAGTTCTTC.

The genes are TRBV29-1 and TRBJ1-1; 7 nucleotides line up with TRBD1. Trimming at V came to 6 bases and at J to 3 bases, leaving 10 bases not matched to a gene. Germline V gene sequence: CDR1 SQVTM, CDR2 ANQGSEA. CDR3 length: 14 residues. In nucleotides, the CDR3 is TGCAGCGTCCGGGAGACAGGGCCCCACACTGAAGCTTTCTTT. It encodes CSVRETGPHTEAFF.

The chain recombines TRBV6-6 with TRBJ2-5, with D perhaps matching TRBD1 (6 bases). The CDR3 is 15 amino acids. The germline CDR1 and CDR2 sequences are MNHNY and SVGAGI (reference sequence). The V and J ends lost 0 bases and 1 base respectively, with 9 bases between them. As DNA, the CDR3 is TGTGCCAGCAGTTACTCGGGGACAACCCAAGAGACCCAGTACTTC. This encodes CASSYSGTTQETQYF.

This clonotype was counted only a few times. V usage is TRBV7-8 and J usage is TRBJ2-4, with 12 bases identical to TRBD2. Germline CDR1 and CDR2: SGHVS and FQNEAQ. After removal of 5 bases from V and 7 bases from J, the junction contained 3 bases not matched to a gene. The CDR3 runs 14 residues. The CDR3 DNA reads TGTGCCAGCAGCCAGACTAGCGGGAGTAACATTCAGTACTTC. This codes for CASSQTSGSNIQYF.

The gene calls are TRBV6-2 or TRBV6-3 and TRBJ2-1; 8 positions match TRBD2. The CDR3 extends over 16 amino acids. V was clipped by 1 base and J by 10 bases; unmatched bases: 12. The V gene's germline CDR1 is MNHEY and CDR2 SVGEGT. The CDR3 bases are TGTGCCAGCAGTTACTTAGCCGGACTAGCACCAAAGGAGCAGTTCTTC. Its protein product is CASSYLAGLAPKEQFF.

J is TRBJ2-5 and V is TRBV5-1; D possibly uses TRBD1 or TRBD2 (6 bases each). V was shortened by 0 bases and J by 1 base, with 13 bases between the two germline ends. The CDR3 extends over 16 amino acids. Germline CDR1 is SGHRS and CDR2 is YFSETQ. The CDR3 DNA follows: TGCGCCAGCAGCTTGGTGGCCGGGGGCTTCCAAGAGACCCAGTACTTC. Translated, it gives CASSLVAGGFQETQYF.

This chain connects TRBV2 to TRBJ1-5; D may be TRBD1 (6 bases). Germline CDR1 reads SNHLY; CDR2 reads FYNNEI. This CDR3 region has 15 residues. The germline V and J ends were trimmed by 3 bases and 4 bases, with 13 bases remaining between them. The chain's CDR3 is CASSEGAGRNQPQHF. The CDR3, as DNA: TGTGCCAGCAGTGAGGGGGCAGGCCGTAATCAGCCCCAGCATTTT.

The chain's CDR3 is CASRRGSNEQFF. The CDR3 DNA reads TGTGCCAGCAGGAGGGGTTCCAATGAGCAGTTCTTC. The chain uses TRBV6-5 and TRBJ2-1, with D perhaps being TRBD1 or TRBD2 (5 bases each). This CDR3 contains 12 residues. Germline V gives CDR1 MNHEY, CDR2 SVGAGI. V was trimmed by 6 bases and J by 6 bases, leaving 9 bases between them.

The chain recombines TRBV5-1 with TRBJ2-3; the D gene is possibly TRBD2 (6 bases). Trimming pared 0 bases from V and 0 bases from J, leaving 11 bases between. Germline CDR1 and CDR2: SGHRS and YFSETQ. The CDR3 is made up of 16 amino acids. CDR3 amino acids: CASSLDGSWSTDTQYF. The DNA for the CDR3 is TGCGCCAGCAGCTTGGACGGGAGCTGGAGCACAGATACGCAGTATTTT.

This chain links TRBV28 with TRBJ1-1; D may be TRBD1 (5 bases). CDR3 length: 12 residues. The V end lost 2 bases, the J end lost 11 bases, and 12 bases lay between the germline ends. Germline V CDR1 and CDR2: MDHEN, SYDVKM. The DNA of the CDR3 is TGTGCCAGCAGTTTAAATGGGTGGGGGGCTTTCTTT. It encodes CASSLNGWGAFF.

This rearrangement joins TRBV25-1 to TRBJ2-4, with 8 positions matching TRBD1. CDR1 and CDR2 from the germline V gene are MGHDK and SYGVNS. There are 17 residues in the CDR3. The J segment lost 10 bases and the V segment lost 0 bases, leaving 14 bases of the junction unmatched. CDR3 nucleotides: TGTGCCAGCAGTGAATATGGAGGGGGCAGGGGGCTAGGGATTCAGTACTTC. Translating it yields CASSEYGGGRGLGIQYF.

The rearrangement links TRBV12-3 or TRBV12-4 to TRBJ2-3; 8 bases line up with TRBD1. The V gene end was trimmed by 5 bases and the J gene end by 5 bases; junction bases not matched to a gene: 6. CDR3 size: 14 residues. The CDR3 DNA is TGTGCCAGCAGTCCGGACAGGGTGGTAGATACGCAGTATTTT. It is translated as CASSPDRVVDTQYF.

The chain carries TRBV29-1 and TRBJ2-7; perhaps TRBD1 as D (5 bases). The CDR3 loop spans 14 amino acids. Germline assignment: CDR1 SQVTM and CDR2 ANQGSEA. V gave up 6 bases and J gave up 0 bases, with 15 bases separating them. The CDR3 DNA is TGCAGCGTGGGGATCAGGGTAGGCTCCTACGAGCAGTACTTC. It codes for CSVGIRVGSYEQYF.

A few counts support this clonotype. The chain employs TRBV28 and TRBJ1-4; D is undetermined. Germline V gene data show CDR1 as MDHEN and CDR2 as SYDVKM. The CDR3 has 18 amino acids. The ends were cut back, 3 bases at V and 4 bases at J, with 21 bases in the middle. The CDR3 is CASSLSGPPDINNEKLFF. The CDR3 coding sequence is TGTGCCAGCAGTTTGTCTGGCCCGCCGGATATTAATAATGAAAAACTGTTTTTT.

CDR3 nucleotide sequence: TGTGCCAGCAGTCTGCCGGGACAGGGCAGGAATGAGCAGTTCTTC. It yields the protein CASSLPGQGRNEQFF. The chain has TRBV6-5 and TRBJ2-1; 9 bases agree with TRBD1. CDR3 length equals 15 residues. Germline CDR1 and CDR2: MNHEY and SVGAGI. V lost 5 bases and J lost 7; bases outside the gene matches: 9.

This clonotype appeared a few times. This chain uses TRBV28 with TRBJ2-1; 14 positions agree with TRBD2. With 7 bases clipped from V and 7 bases from J, the junction kept 9 bases outside the gene matches. The CDR3 covers 16 residues. Germline V gives CDR1 MDHEN, CDR2 SYDVKM. CDR3 protein: CASNRGGLAGDNEQFF. In nucleotides, the CDR3 is TGTGCCAGCAACAGGGGGGGACTAGCGGGAGATAATGAGCAGTTCTTC.